What follows is one TCR beta chain and its context. Its antigen remains unidentified. Germline CDR1 and CDR2: LGHDT and YNNKEL (reference sequence). The V gene lost 0 bases and the J gene lost 7 bases, with 13 bases spanning the gap. CDR3 length equals 16 residues. Healthy individuals of Caucasian origin from Russia, aged about 6 to 90, served as donors. The sample is drawn from a study of blood T cells in healthy people across ages. Study observations and caveats: Nothing was known about donor CMV status, and this possibly confounded expanded clonotype changes.

With a J-beta primer mix and a sample-barcoded 5' primer, a second PCR ran about 7 to 12 cycles. TCRdb passed the 5' RACE reads through MiXCR, listing each CDR3 protein once. Counted here are just over 800,000 distinct CDR3 sequences, 62% occurring once; the ten biggest clones make up roughly 25%. The chain couples TRBV3-1 to TRBJ1-6; TRBD1 might be the D (5 bases). The TCR sequence derives from a man aged 25-45 years in good health. The sequencing sample was made of blood. DNA of the CDR3: TGTGCCAGCAGCCAAGACCGGGGACTGGGAAATTCACCCCTCCACTTT. It yields the protein CASSQDRGLGNSPLHF. Combining the CDR3 with reference TRBV3-1 and TRBJ1-6 gives the whole variable domain DTAVSQTPKYLVTQMGNDKSIKCEQNLGHDTMYWYKQDSKKFLKIMFSYNNKELIINETVPNRFSPKSPDKAHLNLHINSLELGDSAVYFCASSQDRGLGNSPLHFGNGTRLTVT.